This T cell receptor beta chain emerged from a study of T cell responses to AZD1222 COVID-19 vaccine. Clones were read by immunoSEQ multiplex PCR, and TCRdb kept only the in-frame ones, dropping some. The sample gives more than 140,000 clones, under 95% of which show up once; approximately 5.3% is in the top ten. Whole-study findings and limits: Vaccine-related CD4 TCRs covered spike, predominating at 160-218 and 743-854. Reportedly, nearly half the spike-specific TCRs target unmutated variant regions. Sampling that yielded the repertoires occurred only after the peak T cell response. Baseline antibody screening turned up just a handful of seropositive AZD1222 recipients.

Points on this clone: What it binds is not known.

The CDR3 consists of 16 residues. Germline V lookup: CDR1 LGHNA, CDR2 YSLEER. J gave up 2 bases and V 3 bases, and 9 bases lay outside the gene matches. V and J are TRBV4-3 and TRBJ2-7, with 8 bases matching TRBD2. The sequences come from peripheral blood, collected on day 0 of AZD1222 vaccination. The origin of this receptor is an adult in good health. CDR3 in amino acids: CASSHTLAGTPYEQYF. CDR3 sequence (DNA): TGCGCCAGCAGCCATACTTTAGCGGGAACCCCCTACGAGCAGTACTTC.